One and the same sample provided the 8 T cell receptor beta chains below, sequenced in a study of cytomegalovirus exposure and HLA in healthy donors. Both 60 Vbeta primers and 13 Jbeta primers went into the PCR. Only in-frame clones appear in the TCRdb table, and some are missing; sequencing was by immunoSEQ multiplex PCR. Here the sample spans about 130,000 clones, 6.5% to 9.5% being singletons. The sample comprised PBMCs. These receptor sequences come from a middle-aged man in good health and CMV-seronegative.

V usage is TRBV7-9 and J usage is TRBJ1-2; D call uncertain. The germline gives CDR1 SEHNR, CDR2 FQNEAQ (reference sequence). V lost 1 base and J lost 7, with 16 bases in between. CDR3 size: 15 residues. The CDR3 nucleotides read TGTGCCAGCAGCTTAGTGGCAGGCACCTTCGTTGGCTACACCTTC. Its translation is CASSLVAGTFVGYTF.

This sequence joins TRBV27 and TRBJ1-5; no clear D. Trimming cost V 5 bases and J 0 bases, with 8 bases left between them. Germline loops: CDR1 MNHEY, CDR2 SMNVEV (reference sequence). This CDR3 is 14 amino acids long. The CDR3 DNA follows: TGTGCCAGCAGTCTGGCCGTTAGCAATCAGCCCCAGCATTTT. Encoded protein: CASSLAVSNQPQHF.

This clone was detected a few times. This chain uses TRBV2 with TRBJ2-2; 11 bases fit TRBD2. The CDR3 has 16 residues. In germline, CDR1 is SNHLY, CDR2 FYNNEI. The junction had 8 bases not matched to a gene; V was cut back by 6 bases and J by 5 bases. As DNA, the CDR3 is TGTGCCAGCAGGAAGGAGTGGACTAGCGGGACCGGGGAGCTGTTTTTT. It specifies CASRKEWTSGTGELFF.

V gene TRBV7-2 combines with J gene TRBJ2-7, with D hard to call. CDR3 length equals 11 residues. CDR1 is SGHTA, CDR2 FQGNSA, per germline. Trimming took off 5 bases at V and 6 bases at J, with 8 bases between the two ends. Here the CDR3 DNA reads TGTGCCAGCAGCACTCGACTCGAGCAGTACTTC. Its translation is CASSTRLEQYF. Full variable domain (outside the CDR3, taken from reference TRBV7-2 and TRBJ2-7): GAGVSQSPSNKVTEKGKDVELRCDPISGHTALYWYRQSLGQGLEFLIYFQGNSAPDKSGLPSDRFSAERTGGSVSTLTIQRTQQEDSAVYLCASSTRLEQYFGPGTRLTVT.

The chain links TRBV25-1 to TRBJ2-1; the match to TRBD1 covers 7 bases. Germline CDR1 reads MGHDK; CDR2 reads SYGVNS. V lost 0 bases to trimming and J lost 9 bases; unmatched junction nucleotides: 8. The CDR3 is 15 residues long. The CDR3: CASSEYNTGDSEQFF. CDR3 DNA sequence: TGTGCCAGCAGTGAATATAACACAGGGGATAGTGAGCAGTTCTTC.

This clone has just one count. The gene calls are TRBV6-4 and TRBJ2-3; possibly TRBD2 for D (7 bases). V was shortened by 0 bases and J by 8 bases, with 15 bases between the two germline ends. There are 15 residues in the CDR3. Per the germline V gene, CDR1 is MRHNA and CDR2 is SNTAGT. The CDR3 region has the DNA TGTGCCAGCAGTGACTCGGGGGGGCCCGCAGGTACGCAGTATTTT. Protein: CASSDSGGPAGTQYF.

This clone was observed a handful of times. The chain recombines TRBV7-9 with TRBJ1-2, with a weak D call TRBD1 (6 bases). CDR1 and CDR2 from the germline V gene are SEHNR and FQNEAQ (reference sequence). This CDR3 has 16 amino acids. V was trimmed by 5 bases and J by 0 bases, leaving 16 bases between them. CDR3 residues: CASSLVQGTPNYGYTF. CDR3 sequence (DNA): TGTGCCAGCAGCCTTGTCCAGGGGACCCCTAACTATGGCTACACCTTC.

In its sample, this clone was seen a few times. One end of the junction fails to match germline, which may point to a read error. The chain recombines TRBV5-4 with TRBJ1-3; D is perhaps TRBD1 (5 bases). The CDR3 consists of 14 residues. Germline lookup yields CDR1 SGHNT and CDR2 YYREEE (reference sequence). The CDR3 here is CASRFGGSGNNIYF. The CDR3 DNA reads TGTGCCAGCAGGTTTGGGGGGTCTGGAAACAACATATATTTT.